This T cell receptor (beta chain) comes out of a study of T cells in Graves' hyperthyroidism and ophthalmopathy. Study-wide points: Onset of ophthalmopathy came a median about 6.5 months after the model predicted it.

Trimming took 5 bases from V and 4 from J, leaving 15 bases between them. Germline lookup yields CDR1 LGHDT and CDR2 YNNKEL (reference sequence). CDR3 length equals 15 residues. TCR beta CDR3 region amplification was performed from RNA transcripts. The HTBI primer set served for first-round RT-PCR of the TCR CDR3. TCRdb passed the multiplex PCR reads through MiXCR, listing each CDR3 protein once. The data show 350,000 to 400,000 distinct CDR3 sequences, roughly 18% seen once. This clonotype was seen at least ten times. Its cognate antigen is unknown. The V call is TRBV3-1, the J call TRBJ1-3; TRBD1 might be the D (6 bases). Material: blood. This receptor was identified in a man aged 18-30 years with Graves' ophthalmopathy. The CDR3 DNA is TGTGCCAGCAGCACCATACAGGGATCAGGAAACACCATATATTTT. Translating it yields CASSTIQGSGNTIYF.